A single sample gave rise to the 26 T cell receptor beta chains below, sequenced in a study of beta chain features in type 1 diabetes. Every bit of the isolated RNA underwent reverse transcription, so sequencing read expressed TCRB transcripts. Here immunoSEQ multiplex PCR was the method, and the copy in TCRdb shows in-frame clones only, minus some. This table has about 930,000 clones, 15% to 20% appearing once. Sequenced material: naive CD4+ T cells from blood. The receptors were sampled from a woman under 30 in good health.

The rearrangement links TRBV2 to TRBJ1-1, with 7 bases that match TRBD1. The CDR3 totals 14 residues. CDR1 is SNHLY and CDR2 is FYNNEI in the germline V gene. V shed 4 bases and J 3 bases; nucleotides not matched to a gene: 5. The CDR3 here is CASSVQGTDTEAFF. The CDR3, as DNA: TGTGCCAGCAGTGTGCAGGGGACAGACACTGAAGCTTTCTTT.

With regard to this clone: Distinct nucleotide sequences in the sample also encode this CDR3. This chain connects TRBV27 to TRBJ2-5; no reliable D call. The CDR3 is 11 residues long. Deletions cut 5 bases from V and 0 bases from J, with 1 base between. Germline loops: CDR1 MNHEY, CDR2 SMNVEV (reference sequence). The CDR3 here is CASSHQETQYF. CDR3 sequence (DNA): TGTGCCAGCAGTCACCAAGAGACCCAGTACTTC.

This chain links TRBV9 with TRBJ2-3; 11 bases line up with TRBD2. The J segment lost 4 bases and the V segment lost 2 bases, leaving 12 bases of the junction unmatched. CDR1 is SGDLS and CDR2 is YYNGEE in the germline V gene. The CDR3 runs to 18 residues. CDR3 sequence: CASSVSTSGTRLADTQYF. For the CDR3, the DNA is TGTGCCAGCAGCGTTTCGACTAGCGGGACCCGTTTAGCAGATACGCAGTATTTT.

The chain couples TRBV6-1 to TRBJ2-1, with 13 bases matching TRBD2. Trimming cost V 6 bases and J 15 bases; bases outside gene matches: 11. CDR1 MNHNS and CDR2 SASEGT come from the germline V gene. CDR3 size: 14 residues. CDR3 DNA: TGTGCCAGCAGGGCGGGACTAGCGGGACCAAAGGGGTTCTTC. Translated: CASRAGLAGPKGFF.

This clone was recorded a few times. The chain employs TRBV29-1 and TRBJ2-3; 7 bases are shared with TRBD1. The CDR3 consists of 12 residues. CDR1 is SQVTM, CDR2 ANQGSEA, per germline. The trim removed 6 bases at V and 4 bases at J, leaving 4 bases unmatched. As DNA, the CDR3 is TGCAGCGTCTGGACAGGCGCAGATACGCAGTATTTT. Encoded protein: CSVWTGADTQYF.

The chain combines TRBV7-2 with TRBJ1-1; D gene uncertain. Trimming removed 2 bases from V and 1 base from J, with 2 bases in between. CDR1 is SGHTA, CDR2 FQGNSA, per germline. This CDR3 contains 12 residues. CDR3 in DNA: TGTGCCAGCAGCTTATGGAACACTGAAGCTTTCTTT. It is translated as CASSLWNTEAFF.

This clone has more than one count but fewer than ten. The chain uses TRBV18 and TRBJ2-1; possible D gene TRBD2, 6 bases. V was trimmed by 0 bases and J by 0 bases, leaving 12 bases between them. Germline assignment: CDR1 KGHSH and CDR2 LQKENI. The CDR3 has 17 amino acids. The CDR3 DNA reads TGTGCCAGCTCACCACCTTGGGGTAGCGGCTCCTACAATGAGCAGTTCTTC. This gives the protein CASSPPWGSGSYNEQFF.

This clone was counted a few times. The chain recombines TRBV7-2 with TRBJ2-1; the match to TRBD2 covers 10 bases. The CDR3 runs 17 residues. CDR1 and CDR2 (germline): SGHTA, FQGNSA. J was trimmed by 7 bases and V by 1 base; bases with no gene match: 10. This CDR3 reads CASSLVSLAGGRNEQFF. DNA for the CDR3: TGTGCCAGCAGCTTAGTTTCCTTAGCGGGAGGTAGGAATGAGCAGTTCTTC.

The table lists this clone with a few counts. The CDR3 loop reads CASSGRTVRTSYEQYF. The CDR3 DNA reads TGTGCCAGCAGTGGGCGGACAGTCAGAACCTCCTACGAGCAGTACTTC. This rearrangement joins TRBV27 to TRBJ2-7; tentative D call: TRBD1 (6 bases). Trimming shortened V by 5 bases and J by 0 bases, and 17 bases separated the two germline ends. The CDR3 is 16 amino acids. Germline CDR1 reads MNHEY; CDR2 reads SMNVEV (reference sequence).

This clone was detected a few times. The chain carries TRBV7-9 and TRBJ2-1; TRBD2 agrees at 10 bases. Germline V gives CDR1 SEHNR, CDR2 FQNEAQ (reference sequence). The CDR3 covers 17 residues. With V trimmed by 8 bases and J by 1 base, 11 bases remained unmatched. The CDR3: CASHQREGLDSYNEQFF. DNA for the CDR3: TGTGCCAGCCATCAGCGGGAGGGGCTAGATTCCTACAATGAGCAGTTCTTC. The complete variable domain, with remaining parts taken from reference TRBV7-9 and TRBJ2-1, reads DTGVSQNPRHKITKRGQNVTFRCDPISEHNRLYWYRQTLGQGPEFLTYFQNEAQLEKSRLLSDRFSAERPKGSFSTLEIQRTEQGDSAMYLCASHQREGLDSYNEQFFGPGTRLTVL.

This clone was detected only a few times. The chain couples TRBV29-1 to TRBJ2-7; 10 bases line up with TRBD1. V was pared by 6 bases and J by 2 bases, with 10 bases of the junction left unmatched. This CDR3 comprises 15 residues. The V gene's germline CDR1 is SQVTM and CDR2 ANQGSEA. CDR3 sequence reads: CSVRGDRGFPYEQYF. DNA for the CDR3: TGCAGCGTCCGTGGGGACAGGGGCTTTCCCTACGAGCAGTACTTC.

The V call is TRBV29-1, the J call TRBJ1-2, with D maybe TRBD1 (6 bases). This CDR3 contains 17 residues. Germline CDR1 is SQVTM and CDR2 is ANQGSEA. V was clipped by 4 bases and J by 0 bases, with 21 bases between them. The CDR3 nucleotides are TGCAGCGTTGCCCCTGGGCGAGGGGGGAAAGCTAACTATGGCTACACCTTC. Encoded protein: CSVAPGRGGKANYGYTF.

The V and J genes are TRBV2 and TRBJ2-2; no clear D. Trimming cost V 5 bases and J 6 bases, with 10 bases left between them. Germline V lookup: CDR1 SNHLY, CDR2 FYNNEI. CDR3 length: 13 amino acids. The CDR3 DNA is TGTGCCAGCAGTACAACCTGGGCCGGGGAGCTGTTTTTT. This encodes CASSTTWAGELFF. The variable domain in full, completed from reference TRBV2 and TRBJ2-2, reads EPEVTQTPSHQVTQMGQEVILRCVPISNHLYFYWYRQILGQKVEFLVSFYNNEISEKSEIFDDQFSVERPDGSNFTLKIRSTKLEDSAMYFCASSTTWAGELFFGEGSRLTVL.

As for this clone: Additional DNA sequences in this sample encode the identical CDR3. The J gene is TRBJ2-1, the V gene TRBV9; 10 bases match TRBD2. Germline CDR1 is SGDLS and CDR2 is YYNGEE. This CDR3 is 16 amino acids long. V was pared by 0 bases and J by 4 bases, with 4 bases of the junction left unmatched. The CDR3 sequence is CASSVDPAGGYNEQFF. The CDR3 DNA reads TGTGCCAGCAGCGTAGATCCAGCGGGAGGGTACAATGAGCAGTTCTTC.

V usage is TRBV19 and J usage is TRBJ2-3, with 7 bases identical to TRBD1. Trimming removed 3 bases from V and 6 bases from J; junction bases left unmatched: 9. This CDR3 has 15 amino acids. Germline V gives CDR1 LNHDA, CDR2 SQIVND (reference sequence). The CDR3 coding sequence is TGTGCCAGTAGTATTCATCCGGCCAGGGGGGATACGCAGTATTTT. Amino acids: CASSIHPARGDTQYF.

The chain uses TRBV9 and TRBJ2-3, with a weak D call TRBD1 (5 bases). The CDR3 runs 14 residues. V lost 4 bases to trimming and J lost 8 bases, with 17 bases between them. The germline V gene encodes CDR1 SGDLS and CDR2 YYNGEE. In DNA form, the CDR3 reads TGTGCCAGCAGCACACAGGAATTCTTGGGTACGCAGTATTTT. It specifies CASSTQEFLGTQYF.

The chain joins TRBV10-3 to TRBJ1-3, with TRBD1 matching over 7 bases. The CDR3 is made up of 15 amino acids. The junction had 0 bases not matched to a gene; V was cut back by 0 bases and J by 1 base. Germline assignment: CDR1 ENHRY and CDR2 SYGVKD. CDR3 bases: TGTGCCATCAGTGAGTCGACAGGGTCTGGAAACACCATATATTTT. Translation gives CAISESTGSGNTIYF.

This clone was seen a few times. This chain uses TRBV5-4 with TRBJ2-7, with D unresolved. Germline V gives CDR1 SGHNT, CDR2 YYREEE (reference sequence). V gave up 2 bases and J gave up 3 bases, with 12 bases separating them. This CDR3 region has 14 residues. CDR3 amino acids: CASSFDVSLYEQYF. Here the CDR3 DNA reads TGTGCCAGCAGCTTCGATGTTAGCCTCTACGAGCAGTACTTC. The full variable domain, in which reference TRBV5-4 and TRBJ2-7 provide the parts outside the CDR3, is ETGVTQSPTHLIKTRGQQVTLRCSSQSGHNTVSWYQQALGQGPQFIFQYYREEENGRGNFPPRFSGLQFPNYSSELNVNALELDDSALYLCASSFDVSLYEQYFGPGTRLTVT.

In its sample, this clone was seen a few times. This same CDR3 is encoded by further DNA sequences in the sample. The chain joins TRBV7-2 to TRBJ2-7; 9 positions match TRBD2. The germline V gene encodes CDR1 SGHTA and CDR2 FQGNSA. This CDR3 region has 15 residues. J lost 4 bases, V lost 1 base, and 5 bases had no gene match. The CDR3 here is CASSLVAGGRYEQYF. For the CDR3, the DNA is TGTGCCAGCAGCTTAGTGGCGGGAGGGCGGTACGAGCAGTACTTC.

There are a few counts of this clone. The chain combines TRBV29-1 with TRBJ2-3; D gene unclear. CDR1 SQVTM and CDR2 ANQGSEA come from the germline V gene. CDR3 length: 13 amino acids. V was cut by 7 bases and J by 0 bases, with 11 bases left in between. The CDR3 sequence: CSAQTDSTDTQYF. CDR3 DNA: TGCAGCGCGCAAACTGATAGCACAGATACGCAGTATTTT.

This chain joins TRBV4-3 and TRBJ2-1, with D tentatively TRBD1 or TRBD2 (5 bases each). The V end lost 1 base, the J end lost 0 bases, and 10 bases lay between the germline ends. CDR1 and CDR2 from the germline V gene are LGHNA and YSLEER. The CDR3 extends over 16 amino acids. The CDR3 protein is CASSQGGGRSYNEQFF. In DNA form, the CDR3 reads TGCGCCAGCAGCCAAGGGGGCGGGCGCTCCTACAATGAGCAGTTCTTC.

In its sample, this clone was seen a few times. This chain uses TRBV13 with TRBJ2-5; D not resolved. Germline-derived CDR1 and CDR2 are PRHDT and FYEKMQ (reference sequence). Trimming stripped 5 bases from V and 1 base from J, with 14 bases between. The CDR3 consists of 15 residues. CDR3 protein: CASSLTGRTQETQYF. The CDR3 DNA reads as TGTGCCAGCAGCCTAACGGGTCGGACCCAAGAGACCCAGTACTTC.

This clone came up a few times. This CDR3 is also generated by other DNA sequences in the sample. This chain joins TRBV9 and TRBJ2-6; D is uncertain. Looked up from germline, CDR1 is SGDLS and CDR2 is YYNGEE. The V end was cut by 0 bases, the J end by 1 base, with 5 bases between. The CDR3 runs to 15 residues. DNA of the CDR3: TGTGCCAGCAGCGTAGGTGGGTCTGGGGCCAACGTCCTGACTTTC. Residues: CASSVGGSGANVLTF.

The V gene is TRBV5-6, the J gene TRBJ1-2; maybe TRBD1 (5 bases). In germline, CDR1 is SGHDT, CDR2 YYEEEE. The CDR3 contains 16 residues. The V and J ends lost 4 bases and 5 bases respectively, with 21 bases between them. CDR3 DNA: TGTGCCAGCAGCCCCTCAGGGTCCCCACTCTATTATGGCTACACCTTC. It translates to CASSPSGSPLYYGYTF.

This clone appeared a few times. The chain couples TRBV2 to TRBJ2-3; 12 bases line up with TRBD2. This CDR3 has 16 amino acids. Germline V CDR1 and CDR2: SNHLY, FYNNEI. Trimming at V came to 8 bases and at J to 6 bases, leaving 12 bases not matched to a gene. CDR3 in amino acids: CASSRMPGLAGDTQYF. In nucleotides, the CDR3 is TGTGCCAGCTCCCGCATGCCGGGACTAGCGGGTGATACGCAGTATTTT.

This clone was recorded a few times. The chain is built from TRBV19 and TRBJ2-5; TRBD1 or TRBD2 may be the D gene (6 bases each). Germline V gives CDR1 LNHDA, CDR2 SQIVND (reference sequence). The CDR3 is made up of 13 amino acids. Trimming removed 2 bases at V and 3 bases at J, with 7 bases between. The CDR3: CASSIRGEETQYF. CDR3 DNA: TGTGCCAGTAGTATAAGGGGGGAAGAGACCCAGTACTTC.